This record looks at one T cell receptor beta chain sequence and its context. As yet, its antigen is unknown. This sample was included in a study of naive and memory T cell subsets. General study findings and limits: Gini index rose across naive, CM, EM and EMRA in CD4 and CD8. Over 85% of naive TCR sequences appeared only once, unlike memory subsets. Naive repertoires, especially CD8, held a few larger clonotypes, possibly memory cells re-expressing CD45RA.

An equimolar mix of two oligonucleotides served as the beta constant-region primer for TRBC1 and TRBC2. The ligated cDNA underwent four PCR rounds using SP2 and nested alpha and beta constant-region primers. TCRdb processed the UMI-ligation and nested PCR reads anew with MiXCR; each CDR3 protein has one entry. The repertoire consists of over 110,000 distinct CDR3 sequences, with approximately 21% occurring once and the leading ten covering around 0.63%. Per the germline V gene, CDR1 is LNHDA and CDR2 is SQIVND (reference sequence). The CDR3 loop spans 12 amino acids. Trimming stripped 5 bases from V and 4 bases from J, with 8 bases between. After CD4 positive bead selection, the CD4-negative fraction gave CD8 T cells.

What was sequenced was naive CD8+ T cells from blood. This receptor was taken from a human donor in good health. V gene TRBV19 combines with J gene TRBJ1-1; D might be TRBD1 (6 bases). The CDR3: CASSHRATEAFF. The CDR3 nucleotides read TGTGCCAGTAGTCACAGGGCCACTGAAGCTTTCTTT.